This T cell receptor beta chain was identified during a study of CXCR3-negative and CXCR3-positive naive CD8 T cells. CDR1 and CDR2 (germline): SEHNR, FQNEAQ (reference sequence). The CDR3 length is 12 residues. UMI-labeled 5' RACE yielded the TRB cDNA libraries. TCRdb re-called the 5' RACE reads and gives one entry per CDR3 protein, without DNA. This sample contains over 45,000 distinct CDR3 sequences. About this clonotype: As yet, its antigen is unknown.

Study conclusions and caveats: Memory cells differed in TRBV-TRBJ usage, but naive CXCR3-negative and CXCR3-positive cells had similar usage.

This clonotype originated in a human donor in good health. Some clones in this sample may be carry-over from other donors' samples. V gene TRBV7-9 combines with J gene TRBJ2-5. Sequenced material: memory CD8+ T cells from blood. CDR3 amino acids: CASRSYQETQYF.